This T cell receptor beta chain is drawn from a study of blood T cell repertoires in COVID-19. Study-wide context: The cDNA or gDNA used as material had been derived from T cells, B-cell-depleted T cells, or PBMCs.

Method: immunoSEQ multiplex PCR; TCRdb's copy keeps in-frame clones and lacks some. The sample has about 150,000 clones, roughly 84% seen once. CDR3 size: 18 residues. The germline CDR1 and CDR2 sequences are MGHDK and SYGVNS. J was trimmed by 0 bases and V by 1 base; bases with no gene match: 8. The sequence came from a woman in her forties or fifties with acute or convalescent COVID-19. The specimen sequenced was peripheral blood. The gene calls are TRBV25-1 and TRBJ1-4, with 7 bases that match TRBD1. CDR3 nucleotides: TGTGCCAGCAGTGAATTTAGGGGGCCCGTAGCAACTAATGAAAAACTGTTTTTT. Protein product: CASSEFRGPVATNEKLFF. The complete variable domain, with remaining parts taken from reference TRBV25-1 and TRBJ1-4, reads EADIYQTPRYLVIGTGKKITLECSQTMGHDKMYWYQQDPGMELHLIHYSYGVNSTEKGDLSSESTVSRIRTEHFPLTLESARPSHTSQYLCASSEFRGPVATNEKLFFGSGTQLSVL.